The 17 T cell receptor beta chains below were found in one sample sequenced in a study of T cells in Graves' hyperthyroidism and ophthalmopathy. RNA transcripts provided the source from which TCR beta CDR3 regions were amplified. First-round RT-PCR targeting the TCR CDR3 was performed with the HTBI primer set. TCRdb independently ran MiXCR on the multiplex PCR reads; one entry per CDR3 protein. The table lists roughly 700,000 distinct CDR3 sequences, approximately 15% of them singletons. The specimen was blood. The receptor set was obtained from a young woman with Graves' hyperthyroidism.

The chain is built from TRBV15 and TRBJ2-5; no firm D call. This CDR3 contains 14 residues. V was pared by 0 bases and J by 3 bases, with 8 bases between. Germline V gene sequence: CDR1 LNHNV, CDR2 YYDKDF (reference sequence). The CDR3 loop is CATSRDFGKETQYF. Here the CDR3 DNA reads TGTGCCACCAGCAGAGATTTTGGGAAAGAGACCCAGTACTTC. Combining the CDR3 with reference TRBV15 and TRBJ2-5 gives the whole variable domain DAMVIQNPRYQVTQFGKPVTLSCSQTLNHNVMYWYQQKSSQAPKLLFHYYDKDFNNEADTPDNFQSRRPNTSFCFLDIRSPGLGDTAMYLCATSRDFGKETQYFGPGTRLLVL.

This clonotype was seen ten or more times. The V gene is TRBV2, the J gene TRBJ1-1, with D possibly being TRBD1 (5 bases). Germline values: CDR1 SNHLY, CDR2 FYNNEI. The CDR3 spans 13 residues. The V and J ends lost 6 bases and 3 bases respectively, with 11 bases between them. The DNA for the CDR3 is TGTGCCAGCAGGACAGTTTTGGACACTGAAGCTTTCTTT. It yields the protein CASRTVLDTEAFF. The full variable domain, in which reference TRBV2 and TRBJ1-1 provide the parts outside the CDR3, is EPEVTQTPSHQVTQMGQEVILRCVPISNHLYFYWYRQILGQKVEFLVSFYNNEISEKSEIFDDQFSVERPDGSNFTLKIRSTKLEDSAMYFCASRTVLDTEAFFGQGTRLTVV.

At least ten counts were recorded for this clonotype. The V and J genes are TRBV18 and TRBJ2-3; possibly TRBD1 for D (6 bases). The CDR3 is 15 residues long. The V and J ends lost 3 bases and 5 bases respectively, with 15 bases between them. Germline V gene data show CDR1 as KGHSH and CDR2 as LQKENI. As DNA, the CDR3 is TGTGCCAGCTCACCGACAGGTGGGGATGGAGATACGCAGTATTTT. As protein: CASSPTGGDGDTQYF.

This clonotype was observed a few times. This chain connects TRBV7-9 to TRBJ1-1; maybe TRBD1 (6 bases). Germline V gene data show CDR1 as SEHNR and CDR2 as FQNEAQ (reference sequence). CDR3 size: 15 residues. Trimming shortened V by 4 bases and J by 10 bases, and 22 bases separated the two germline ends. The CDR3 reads CASSSSPTGQEGAFF. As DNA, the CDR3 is TGTGCCAGCAGCTCCTCCCCGACAGGTCAAGAAGGAGCTTTCTTT.

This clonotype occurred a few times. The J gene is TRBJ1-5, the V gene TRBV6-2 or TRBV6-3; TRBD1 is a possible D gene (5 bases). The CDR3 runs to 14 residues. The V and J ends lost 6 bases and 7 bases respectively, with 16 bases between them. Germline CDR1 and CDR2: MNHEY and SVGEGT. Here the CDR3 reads CASSLRGDVQPQHF. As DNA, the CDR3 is TGTGCCAGCAGCCTGAGGGGTGACGTCCAGCCCCAGCATTTT.

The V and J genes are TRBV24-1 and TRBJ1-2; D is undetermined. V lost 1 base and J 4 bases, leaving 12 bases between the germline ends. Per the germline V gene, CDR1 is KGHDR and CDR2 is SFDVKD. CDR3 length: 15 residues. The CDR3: CATSDFEGNAYGYTF. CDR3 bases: TGTGCCACCAGTGATTTTGAGGGAAACGCCTATGGCTACACCTTC.

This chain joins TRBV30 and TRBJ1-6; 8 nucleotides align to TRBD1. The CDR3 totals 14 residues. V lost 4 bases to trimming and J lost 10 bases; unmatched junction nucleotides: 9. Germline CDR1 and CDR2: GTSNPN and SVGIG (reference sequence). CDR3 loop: CAWTGQGFRSPLHF. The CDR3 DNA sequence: TGTGCCTGGACCGGACAGGGCTTCAGGTCACCCCTCCACTTT.

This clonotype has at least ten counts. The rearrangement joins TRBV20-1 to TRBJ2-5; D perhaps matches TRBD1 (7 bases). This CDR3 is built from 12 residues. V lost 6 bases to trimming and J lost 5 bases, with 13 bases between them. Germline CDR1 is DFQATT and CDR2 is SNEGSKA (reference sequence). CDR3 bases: TGCAGTGCCAAACAGGGGAGGGAGACCCAGTACTTC. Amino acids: CSAKQGRETQYF.

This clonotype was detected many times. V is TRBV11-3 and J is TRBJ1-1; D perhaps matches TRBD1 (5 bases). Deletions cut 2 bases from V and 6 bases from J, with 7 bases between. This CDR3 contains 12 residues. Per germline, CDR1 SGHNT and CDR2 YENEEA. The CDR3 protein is CASSLTGAEAFF. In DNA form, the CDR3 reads TGTGCCAGCAGCTTAACGGGGGCTGAAGCTTTCTTT.

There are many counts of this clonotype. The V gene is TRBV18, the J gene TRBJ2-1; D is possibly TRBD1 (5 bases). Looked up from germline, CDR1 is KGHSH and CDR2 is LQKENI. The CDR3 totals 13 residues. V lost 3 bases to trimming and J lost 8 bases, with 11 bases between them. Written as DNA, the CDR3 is TGTGCCAGCTCACCCGCTTTAGGGGATGAGCAGTTCTTC. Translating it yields CASSPALGDEQFF.

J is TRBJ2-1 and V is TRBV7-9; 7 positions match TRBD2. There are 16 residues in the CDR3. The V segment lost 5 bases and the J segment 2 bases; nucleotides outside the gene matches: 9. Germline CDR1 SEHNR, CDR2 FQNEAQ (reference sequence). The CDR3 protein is CASSLLGGSPYNEQFF. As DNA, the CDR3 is TGTGCCAGCAGCCTACTTGGCGGGAGTCCCTACAATGAGCAGTTCTTC. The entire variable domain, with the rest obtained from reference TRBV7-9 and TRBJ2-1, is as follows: DTGVSQNPRHKITKRGQNVTFRCDPISEHNRLYWYRQTLGQGPEFLTYFQNEAQLEKSRLLSDRFSAERPKGSFSTLEIQRTEQGDSAMYLCASSLLGGSPYNEQFFGPGTRLTVL.

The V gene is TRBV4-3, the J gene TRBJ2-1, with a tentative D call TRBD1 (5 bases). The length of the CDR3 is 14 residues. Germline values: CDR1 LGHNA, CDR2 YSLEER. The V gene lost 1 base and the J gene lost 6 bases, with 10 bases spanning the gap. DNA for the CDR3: TGCGCCAGCAGCCAAGCAGGGTGGAGCAATGAGCAGTTCTTC. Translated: CASSQAGWSNEQFF.

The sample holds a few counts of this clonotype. This CDR3 is CASSPETGTSGNTIYF. The CDR3 nucleotides read TGTGCCAGCAGCCCAGAAACAGGGACCTCTGGAAACACCATATATTTT. The chain uses TRBV4-2 and TRBJ1-3; possible D gene TRBD1, 6 bases. The CDR3 has 16 amino acids. The V gene lost 4 bases and the J gene lost 0 bases, with 13 bases spanning the gap. CDR1 and CDR2 (germline): LGHNA, YNFKEQ.

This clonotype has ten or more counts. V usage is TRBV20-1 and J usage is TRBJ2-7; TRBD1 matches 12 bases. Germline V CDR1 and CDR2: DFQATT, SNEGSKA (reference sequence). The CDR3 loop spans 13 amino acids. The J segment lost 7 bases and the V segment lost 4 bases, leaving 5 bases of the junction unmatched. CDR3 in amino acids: CSATGQGAVEQYF. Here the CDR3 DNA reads TGCAGTGCTACGGGACAGGGGGCGGTGGAGCAGTACTTC.

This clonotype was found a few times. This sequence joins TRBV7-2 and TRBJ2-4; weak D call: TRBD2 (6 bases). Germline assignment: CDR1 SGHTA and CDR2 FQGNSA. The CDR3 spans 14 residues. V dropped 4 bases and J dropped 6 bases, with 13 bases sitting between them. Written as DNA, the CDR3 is TGTGCCAGCAGCTCGGGACTTAGCAGAAACATTCAGTACTTC. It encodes CASSSGLSRNIQYF.

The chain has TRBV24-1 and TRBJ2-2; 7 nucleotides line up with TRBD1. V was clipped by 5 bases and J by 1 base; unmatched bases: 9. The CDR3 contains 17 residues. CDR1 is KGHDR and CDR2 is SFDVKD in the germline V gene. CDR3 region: CATSGVGQRRNTGELFF. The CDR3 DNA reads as TGTGCCACCAGTGGCGTGGGACAGAGGAGGAACACCGGGGAGCTGTTTTTT.

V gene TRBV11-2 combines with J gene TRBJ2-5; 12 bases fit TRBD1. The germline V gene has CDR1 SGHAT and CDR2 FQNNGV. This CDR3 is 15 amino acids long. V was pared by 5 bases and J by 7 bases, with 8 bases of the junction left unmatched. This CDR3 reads CASSDWDRGPGTQYF. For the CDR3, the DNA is TGTGCCAGCAGCGACTGGGACAGGGGGCCGGGGACCCAGTACTTC.